In this sample, the clone carrying this TCR beta chain turned up a few times. What it binds is not known. TCR beta cDNA libraries included unique molecular identifiers. Via MiXCR, TCRdb re-called the PCR reads, giving one row per CDR3 protein. The sample contains roughly 730,000 distinct CDR3 sequences, roughly 30% of which appear only once. The data derive from a study of post-analysis software for immune sequencing data. Overall study results and limits: Five TRBV segments, including TRBV5-6, TRBV5-1 and TRBV20-1, were more frequent in patients than controls.

This CDR3 is 15 amino acids long. CDR1 is MNHNY and CDR2 is SVGAGI in the germline V gene (reference sequence). The ends were cut back, 0 bases at V and 2 bases at J, with 10 bases in the middle. This sequence joins TRBV6-6 and TRBJ1-2; weak D call: TRBD1 (6 bases). Sequencing used blood. The sequence was obtained from a girl under 18 with multiple sclerosis. The CDR3 reads CASSYSEGENYGYTF. The DNA for the CDR3 is TGTGCCAGCAGTTACTCCGAGGGGGAGAACTATGGCTACACCTTC.